A single sample is the source of the 7 T cell receptor beta chains below, sequenced in a study of T cell changes during pregnancy in multiple sclerosis. The table came from immunoSEQ multiplex PCR; TCRdb's copy has only in-frame clones and leaves some out. The table lists about 42,000 clones, about 90% of them singletons. This specimen consisted of CD4+ T cells from peripheral blood mononuclear cells, obtained after pregnancy. The origin of the receptors is a female donor in good health, enrolled as a control in a pregnancy study.

This sequence joins TRBV28 and TRBJ2-3; TRBD2 matches at 11 bases. With V trimmed by 6 bases and J by 6 bases, 14 bases remained unmatched. CDR3 length equals 17 residues. The germline V gene has CDR1 MDHEN and CDR2 SYDVKM. The chain's CDR3 is CASSNSYGASGGDTQYF. CDR3 in DNA: TGTGCCAGCAGCAACTCCTATGGGGCTAGCGGGGGGGATACGCAGTATTTT.

The chain couples TRBV5-4 to TRBJ2-3; D gene unclear. V lost 4 bases to trimming and J lost 1 base, with 13 bases between them. Germline CDR1 reads SGHNT; CDR2 reads YYREEE (reference sequence). This CDR3 has 15 amino acids. The CDR3 bases are TGTGCCAGCAGCCCCCTCCCGACTGGCACAGATACGCAGTATTTT. This translates into CASSPLPTGTDTQYF.

The chain joins TRBV6-6 to TRBJ2-3; 8 nucleotides agree with TRBD1. Trimming at V came to 6 bases and at J to 0 bases, leaving 8 bases not matched to a gene. This CDR3 is built from 16 residues. Germline CDR1 MNHNY, CDR2 SVGAGI (reference sequence). CDR3 residues: CASRDRATSSTDTQYF. The CDR3 DNA sequence: TGTGCCAGCAGGGACAGGGCAACTTCTAGCACAGATACGCAGTATTTT.

The V and J genes are TRBV5-1 and TRBJ2-5; no reliable D call. The CDR3 extends over 13 amino acids. V was clipped by 1 base and J by 2 bases, with 6 bases between them. The germline CDR1 and CDR2 sequences are SGHRS and YFSETQ. The CDR3 region has the DNA TGCGCCAGCAGCTTGCGACTTCAAGAGACCCAGTACTTC. Protein sequence: CASSLRLQETQYF.

The V and J genes are TRBV18 and TRBJ2-4; 7 nucleotides line up with TRBD2. Germline CDR1 reads KGHSH; CDR2 reads LQKENI. The trim removed 3 bases at V and 4 bases at J, leaving 3 bases unmatched. This CDR3 has 14 residues. Written as DNA, the CDR3 is TGTGCCAGCTCACCTCCGGGACTAAAAAACATTCAGTACTTC. Translation: CASSPPGLKNIQYF. The variable domain in full, completed from reference TRBV18 and TRBJ2-4, reads NAGVMQNPRHLVRRRGQEARLRCSPMKGHSHVYWYRQLPEEGLKFMVYLQKENIIDESGMPKERFSAEFPKEGPSILRIQQVVRGDSAAYFCASSPPGLKNIQYFGAGTRLSVL.

CDR3 in DNA: TGTGCCACCAGCCAACTAGCGCGAGGCAATGAGCAGTTCTTC. Translation: CATSQLARGNEQFF. V usage is TRBV15 and J usage is TRBJ2-1; 7 bases are shared with TRBD2. The CDR3 covers 14 residues. CDR1 is LNHNV and CDR2 is YYDKDF in the germline V gene (reference sequence). Unmatched junction bases numbered 7, after V lost 5 bases and J lost 6 bases. Combining the CDR3 with reference TRBV15 and TRBJ2-1 gives the whole variable domain DAMVIQNPRYQVTQFGKPVTLSCSQTLNHNVMYWYQQKSSQAPKLLFHYYDKDFNNEADTPDNFQSRRPNTSFCFLDIRSPGLGDTAMYLCATSQLARGNEQFFGPGTRLTVL.

The rearrangement uses TRBV15 and TRBJ1-4; the match to TRBD1 covers 8 bases. Losses at the gene ends were 4 bases for V and 7 bases for J; bases not matched to a gene: 8. In germline, CDR1 is LNHNV, CDR2 YYDKDF (reference sequence). The CDR3 runs 15 residues. CDR3 amino acids: CATSKEGQVVEKLFF. CDR3 bases: TGTGCCACCAGCAAGGAGGGACAGGTGGTTGAAAAACTGTTTTTT.